The subject of this entry is one TCR beta chain. CDR3 length equals 13 residues. The ends were cut back, 2 bases at V and 3 bases at J, with 9 bases in the middle. Germline CDR1 SGHDT, CDR2 YYEEEE. The sample is drawn from a study of blood T cell repertoires in COVID-19. At the level of the study: Material from acute and convalescent COVID-19 was sourced from the United States, Italy and Spain.

The method was immunoSEQ multiplex PCR; TCRdb's version includes in-frame clones alone and lacks a portion of them. The sample carries some 490,000 clones, roughly 88% recorded once. The chain couples TRBV5-6 to TRBJ2-7; D possibly corresponds to TRBD1 (6 bases). The source material was peripheral blood. This clonotype was obtained from a human donor in a cohort sampled during active COVID-19. CDR3 residues: CASSFGQFYEQYF. The CDR3 DNA is TGTGCCAGCAGCTTTGGACAGTTCTACGAGCAGTACTTC.